Shown below are 8 T cell receptor beta chains from a single sample sequenced in a study of T cells after yellow fever vaccination. TCRdb re-called the 5' RACE reads through MiXCR, storing one row per CDR3 protein. The top ten hold 2.5% to 4% of the sample, which has a few hundred thousand distinct CDR3 sequences, around 5.2% seen once. Here the sequenced sample was CD4+ T cells sorted from PBMCs, taken on the day of the yellow fever booster vaccination. The receptor set was obtained from a man younger than 30 who received the YFV17D yellow fever vaccine.

This clonotype was seen only a few times. The gene calls are TRBV19 and TRBJ1-3; D remains unclear. Per germline, CDR1 LNHDA and CDR2 SQIVND (reference sequence). V lost 6 bases and J lost 2, with 8 bases in between. CDR3 size: 13 residues. CDR3 coding DNA: TGTGCCAGTAGCACCTGGACTGGAAACACCATATATTTT. Residues: CASSTWTGNTIYF.

This chain connects TRBV7-2 to TRBJ2-5, with D possibly TRBD2 on 6 matching bases. V lost 2 bases and J lost 7, with 14 bases in between. CDR3 length: 14 residues. Germline V gives CDR1 SGHTA, CDR2 FQGNSA. This CDR3 is CASSLSGLYMTQYF. CDR3 DNA sequence: TGTGCCAGCAGCTTATCGGGACTCTATATGACCCAGTACTTC.

This clonotype was seen more than once but under ten times. The chain has TRBV7-9 and TRBJ1-2; perhaps TRBD1 as D (5 bases). This CDR3 is 14 amino acids long. Germline CDR1 and CDR2: SEHNR and FQNEAQ (reference sequence). V dropped 5 bases and J dropped 4 bases, with 14 bases sitting between them. CDR3 sequence reads: CASSIVKGIYGYTF. The CDR3 DNA follows: TGTGCCAGCAGCATCGTAAAGGGGATCTATGGCTACACCTTC. Full variable domain (outside the CDR3, taken from reference TRBV7-9 and TRBJ1-2): DTGVSQNPRHKITKRGQNVTFRCDPISEHNRLYWYRQTLGQGPEFLTYFQNEAQLEKSRLLSDRFSAERPKGSFSTLEIQRTEQGDSAMYLCASSIVKGIYGYTFGSGTRLTVV.

This clonotype has ten or more counts. The rearrangement uses TRBV5-1 and TRBJ2-7; 8 bases align to TRBD2. Germline CDR1 reads SGHRS; CDR2 reads YFSETQ. This CDR3 has 15 amino acids. V dropped 4 bases and J dropped 1; count of bases not matched to a gene: 7. For the CDR3, the DNA is TGCGCCAGCAGCCCGGCGGGGGGTTATTCCTACGAGCAGTACTTC. Protein: CASSPAGGYSYEQYF.

This clonotype was observed a few times. The V call is TRBV12-3 or TRBV12-4, the J call TRBJ1-3; D gene uncertain. The V gene lost 5 bases and the J gene lost 0 bases, with 8 bases spanning the gap. CDR3 length: 14 amino acids. CDR3 sequence: CASSMRSSGNTIYF. The CDR3 bases are TGTGCCAGCAGTATGAGGAGCTCTGGAAACACCATATATTTT.

The sample holds many counts of this clonotype. The gene calls are TRBV29-1 and TRBJ2-6; D gene ambiguous. Trimming stripped 4 bases from V and 2 bases from J, with 6 bases between. CDR3 length equals 13 residues. The V gene's germline CDR1 is SQVTM and CDR2 ANQGSEA. The CDR3 is CSVGLAGANVLTF. As DNA, the CDR3 is TGCAGCGTTGGACTCGCTGGGGCCAACGTCCTGACTTTC.

The rearrangement links TRBV5-5 to TRBJ2-1; no firm D call. V was clipped by 2 bases and J by 7 bases, with 16 bases between them. This CDR3 region has 15 residues. Germline V gene data show CDR1 as SGHKS and CDR2 as YYEKEE (reference sequence). CDR3 protein: CASSFGGDSRNEQFF. CDR3 bases: TGTGCCAGCAGCTTTGGCGGCGATTCGAGGAATGAGCAGTTCTTC.

The chain employs TRBV14 and TRBJ2-5; D not resolved. The CDR3 has 12 residues. Looked up from germline, CDR1 is SGHDN and CDR2 is FVKESK. V was trimmed by 3 bases and J by 3 bases, leaving 5 bases between them. The chain's CDR3 is CASSHTEETQYF. The DNA for the CDR3 is TGTGCCAGCAGCCACACCGAAGAGACCCAGTACTTC.